This T cell receptor (beta chain) was identified during a study of long-term antiretroviral therapy in people with HIV. The CDR3 runs 14 residues. With 6 bases clipped from V and 3 bases from J, the junction kept 8 bases outside the gene matches. Germline assignment: CDR1 SGHNT and CDR2 YYREEE (reference sequence). Run at survey level, the immunoSEQ assay was version v3.0. Data came from immunoSEQ multiplex PCR; TCRdb stores just in-frame clones and leaves some out. The data hold over 35,000 clones, with around 88% observed a single time. This clonotype originated in a woman younger than 30 with HIV. The chain joins TRBV5-4 to TRBJ2-7; 8 bases fit TRBD1. The sample consisted of unsorted PBMCs, taken just before starting antiretroviral therapy. CDR3 protein: CASTLTDRGYEQYF. CDR3 in DNA: TGTGCCAGCACCCTAACAGACAGGGGCTACGAGCAGTACTTC.